Shown below are 6 T cell receptor beta chains from a single sample sequenced in a study of blood T cell repertoires in COVID-19. This table comes from immunoSEQ multiplex PCR, and its TCRdb copy is limited to in-frame clones, with some not included. The repertoire holds roughly 29,000 clones, with roughly 83% as singletons. The sequencing input was peripheral blood. These receptors all stem from a man aged 65-85 years with active COVID-19.

V usage is TRBV5-1 and J usage is TRBJ1-2; D not certain. From germline, CDR1 is SGHRS and CDR2 YFSETQ. Trimming took 0 bases from V and 3 from J, leaving 12 bases between them. This CDR3 is 15 amino acids long. DNA of the CDR3: TGCGCCAGCAGCTTGGTCGGGGTGAGGGACTATGGCTACACCTTC. The encoded protein is CASSLVGVRDYGYTF.

The chain uses TRBV6-5 and TRBJ1-1; the match to TRBD1 covers 9 bases. The CDR3 is made up of 15 amino acids. V trimming: 9 bases; J trimming: 0 bases; junction bases outside the gene matches: 8. Germline V gene lookup returns CDR1 MNHEY and CDR2 SVGAGI. As DNA, the CDR3 is TGTGCCAGACGGACAGGGGCTATTATGAACACTGAAGCTTTCTTT. It is translated as CARRTGAIMNTEAFF.

CDR3 nucleotides: TGTGCCACCAGTGAACCTAGCGAGCGCTCCTACAATGAGCAGTTCTTC. It encodes CATSEPSERSYNEQFF. The chain carries TRBV24-1 and TRBJ2-1; possible D gene TRBD2, 6 bases. In germline, CDR1 is KGHDR, CDR2 SFDVKD. The CDR3 totals 16 residues. The V end lost 4 bases, the J end lost 0 bases, and 12 bases lay between the germline ends.

This rearrangement joins TRBV2 to TRBJ1-1, with 9 bases matching TRBD1. The CDR3 runs to 13 residues. Trimming took 6 bases from V and 4 from J; bases not matched to a gene: 3. Germline V gene lookup returns CDR1 SNHLY and CDR2 FYNNEI. CDR3 amino acids: CASRRQGGTEAFF. DNA of the CDR3: TGTGCCAGCAGGCGACAGGGGGGCACTGAAGCTTTCTTT.

The chain joins TRBV6-1 to TRBJ2-7; D is perhaps TRBD1 (5 bases). This CDR3 has 17 residues. Deletions cut 0 bases from V and 3 bases from J, with 18 bases between. Germline V CDR1 and CDR2: MNHNS, SASEGT. The CDR3 sequence: CASSEAGRERGRYEQYF. The CDR3 region has the DNA TGTGCCAGCAGTGAAGCGGGCAGGGAACGTGGTCGCTACGAGCAGTACTTC.

The V call is TRBV3-1 (or the pseudogene TRBV3-2), the J call TRBJ2-1, with 9 bases matching TRBD2. Trimming at V came to 4 bases and at J to 5 bases, leaving 3 bases not matched to a gene. CDR3 length: 14 amino acids. Germline loops: CDR1 LGHDT, CDR2 YNNKEL (reference sequence). CDR3 residues: CASSPSGGHNEQFF. The CDR3 DNA follows: TGTGCCAGCAGCCCGAGCGGGGGGCACAATGAGCAGTTCTTC.